This T cell receptor (beta chain) was found in a study of blood T cell repertoires in COVID-19. Overall study: The study drew acute and convalescent COVID-19 samples from the United States, Italy and Spain.

Assay used: immunoSEQ multiplex PCR; TCRdb lists only in-frame clones, some missing. The table records 120,000 to 150,000 clones, around 76% of them present only once. V dropped 3 bases and J dropped 8 bases, with 20 bases sitting between them. CDR3 length equals 16 residues. CDR1 is LGHDT and CDR2 is YNNKEL in the germline V gene (reference sequence). The sequencing input was peripheral blood. The sequence was collected from a man aged 55 to 70 with acute or convalescent COVID-19. The rearrangement links TRBV3-1 (or the pseudogene TRBV3-2) to TRBJ2-1, with D tentatively TRBD2 (5 bases). The CDR3 DNA follows: TGTGCCAGCAGCCAGGGTGAGGGTAATGGGTTGGATGAGCAGTTCTTC. Its protein product is CASSQGEGNGLDEQFF.